Below, 11 T cell receptor beta chains from the same sample are listed, as sequenced in a study of a mutant IDH1 vaccine in newly diagnosed glioma. Their recognized antigens are unknown. The method was immunoSEQ multiplex PCR; TCRdb's version includes in-frame clones alone and lacks a portion of them. The repertoire holds tens of thousands of clones, with over 70% as singletons. The time point is: week 23, last vaccination. Doses comprised 300 ug of mutant IDH1 20-mer peptide each, plus topical imiquimod. Sequenced here: PBMCs, sampled from a glioma patient whose treatment included an IDH1 peptide vaccine. Receptors were obtained from a woman between 40 and 50 years old with glioma. Some clones in this sample may be carry-over from other donors' samples.

V gene TRBV10-3 combines with J gene TRBJ2-2; 14 bases are shared with TRBD2. Germline CDR1 ENHRY, CDR2 SYGVKD. The ends lost 3 bases at V and 6 bases at J; junction bases unmatched: 3. The CDR3 loop spans 16 amino acids. The CDR3 nucleotides read TGTGCCATCAGTGACTCGACTAGCGGGAGGGCCGGGGAGCTGTTTTTT. Encoded protein: CAISDSTSGRAGELFF.

The chain has TRBV5-5 and TRBJ1-5, with TRBD1 matching 7 bases. V was pared by 2 bases and J by 5 bases, with 4 bases of the junction left unmatched. The germline V gene has CDR1 SGHKS and CDR2 YYEKEE (reference sequence). The CDR3 totals 14 residues. CDR3 nucleotide sequence: TGTGCCAGCAGCTTACAGGGGTCGTATCAGCCCCAGCATTTT. Residues: CASSLQGSYQPQHF.

The rearrangement links TRBV2 to TRBJ2-5, with a weak D call TRBD2 (5 bases). Germline V gene sequence: CDR1 SNHLY, CDR2 FYNNEI. The CDR3 sequence is 11 residues long. The V end lost 8 bases, the J end lost 3 bases, and 7 bases lay between the germline ends. CDR3 sequence: CASLREETQYF. CDR3 nucleotides: TGTGCCAGCTTGAGGGAAGAGACCCAGTACTTC.

V and J are TRBV19 and TRBJ1-5; 8 bases map to TRBD1. Germline V gives CDR1 LNHDA, CDR2 SQIVND (reference sequence). This CDR3 has 13 amino acids. V trimming: 6 bases; J trimming: 5 bases; junction bases outside the gene matches: 3. This chain's CDR3 is CASSPTGDQPQHF. CDR3 DNA sequence: TGTGCCAGTAGCCCGACAGGGGATCAGCCCCAGCATTTT.

The V call is TRBV14, the J call TRBJ2-1; the D gene is possibly TRBD2 (6 bases). The CDR3 runs to 16 residues. Germline lookup yields CDR1 SGHDN and CDR2 FVKESK. The ends were cut back, 2 bases at V and 9 bases at J, with 20 bases in the middle. The CDR3 protein is CASSQYRGRDEGEQFF. CDR3 DNA: TGTGCCAGCAGCCAATATCGGGGGAGAGATGAAGGTGAGCAGTTCTTC.

The chain couples TRBV15 to TRBJ2-7, with D perhaps matching TRBD2 (5 bases). V lost 3 bases and J lost 3, with 9 bases in between. CDR1 and CDR2 (germline): LNHNV, YYDKDF (reference sequence). CDR3 length: 13 residues. CDR3 in DNA: TGTGCCACCAGCAGTAACCGGGACTACGAGCAGTACTTC. Protein: CATSSNRDYEQYF.

V is TRBV5-6 and J is TRBJ2-7; D not resolved. Germline CDR1 SGHDT, CDR2 YYEEEE. The CDR3 consists of 14 residues. Trimming cost V 2 bases and J 1 base, with 10 bases left between them. CDR3 in DNA: TGTGCCAGCAGCTTCTATTCAAAATCCTACGAGCAGTACTTC. As protein: CASSFYSKSYEQYF.

The chain couples TRBV6-1 to TRBJ1-5, with no clear D. V dropped 5 bases and J dropped 3 bases, with 14 bases sitting between them. CDR1 is MNHNS, CDR2 SASEGT, per germline. This CDR3 spans 15 amino acids. The CDR3 reads CASSRDGSFNQPQHF. CDR3 nucleotide sequence: TGTGCCAGCAGTAGAGATGGGTCTTTCAATCAGCCCCAGCATTTT.

The chain employs TRBV4-2 and TRBJ2-7; 7 nucleotides match TRBD1. This CDR3 has 16 residues. Germline-derived CDR1 and CDR2 are LGHNA and YNFKEQ. V trimming: 1 base; J trimming: 1 base; junction bases outside the gene matches: 7. The CDR3 reads CASSQGVQGSSYEQYF. CDR3 coding DNA: TGTGCCAGCAGCCAAGGGGTACAGGGGTCTTCCTACGAGCAGTACTTC.

The chain recombines TRBV5-1 with TRBJ2-7; 7 bases are shared with TRBD1. The CDR3 loop spans 14 amino acids. Germline lookup yields CDR1 SGHRS and CDR2 YFSETQ. V was clipped by 0 bases and J by 3 bases; unmatched bases: 3. Here the CDR3 reads CASSLGDSLYEQYF. DNA of the CDR3: TGCGCCAGCAGCTTGGGGGACAGCCTCTACGAGCAGTACTTC.

The rearrangement uses TRBV5-8 and TRBJ1-2, with D uncertain. Deletions cut 0 bases from V and 1 base from J, with 4 bases between. Germline CDR1 is SGHTS and CDR2 is YDEGEE. The CDR3 runs 13 residues. CDR3 in amino acids: CASSLGNNYGYTF. The CDR3, as DNA: TGTGCCAGCAGCTTGGGAAATAACTATGGCTACACCTTC. The entire variable domain, with the rest obtained from reference TRBV5-8 and TRBJ1-2, is as follows: EAGVTQSPTHLIKTRGQQATLRCSPISGHTSVYWYQQALGLGLQFLLWYDEGEERNRGNFPPRFSGRQFPNYSSELNVNALELEDSALYLCASSLGNNYGYTFGSGTRLTVV.